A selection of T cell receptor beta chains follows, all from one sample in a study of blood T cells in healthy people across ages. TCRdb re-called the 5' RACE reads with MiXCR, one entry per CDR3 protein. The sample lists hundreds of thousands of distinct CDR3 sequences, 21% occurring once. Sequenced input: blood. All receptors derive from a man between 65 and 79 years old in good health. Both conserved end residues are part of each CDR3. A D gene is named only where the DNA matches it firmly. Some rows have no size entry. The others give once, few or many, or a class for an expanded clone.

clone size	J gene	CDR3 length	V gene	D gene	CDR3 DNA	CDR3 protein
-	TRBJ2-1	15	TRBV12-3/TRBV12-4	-	TGTGCCAGCGTACTCCGGGGCAGTTCCTACAATGAGCAGTTCTTC	CASVLRGSSYNEQFF
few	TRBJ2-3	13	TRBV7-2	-	TGTGCCAGCAGCTTACAGAGGACAGATACGCAGTATTTT	CASSLQRTDTQYF
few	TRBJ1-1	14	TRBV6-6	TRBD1	TGTGCCAGCAGTCCGGGACAGGGGTGGGCTGAAGCTTTCTTT	CASSPGQGWAEAFF
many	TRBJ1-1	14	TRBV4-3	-	TGCGCCAGCAGCCAGGTACACCGGGGCACTGAAGCTTTCTTT	CASSQVHRGTEAFF
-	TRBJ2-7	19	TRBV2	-	TGTGCCAGCAGTGAAGGCCCAGACAGGAGACTCACCTCCTCTTACGAGCAGTACTTC	CASSEGPDRRLTSSYEQYF
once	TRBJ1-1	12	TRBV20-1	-	TGCAGTGATGAAGGGGTGAACACTGAAGCTTTCTTT	CSDEGVNTEAFF
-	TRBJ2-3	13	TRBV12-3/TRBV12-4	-	TGTACCAGCTCCTACGATAATCCAGATACGCAGTATTTT	CTSSYDNPDTQYF
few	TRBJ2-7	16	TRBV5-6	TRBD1	TGTGCCAGCAGCCAAAAGAGGACAGGCCACTCCTACGAGCAGTACTTC	CASSQKRTGHSYEQYF
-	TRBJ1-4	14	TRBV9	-	TGTGCCAGCAGCCCAATCGGGGGCAATGAAAAACTGTTTTTT	CASSPIGGNEKLFF
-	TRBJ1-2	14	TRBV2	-	TGTGCCAGCAGTGAGGGGTCTCGTTTCTATGGCTACACCTTC	CASSEGSRFYGYTF
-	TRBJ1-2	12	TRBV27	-	TGTGCCACCCTAGACAGGAGCTATGGCTACACCTTC	CATLDRSYGYTF
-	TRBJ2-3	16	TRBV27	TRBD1	TGTGCCAGCAGTGCGGGACAGGGGGCGCTTATAGATACGCAGTATTTT	CASSAGQGALIDTQYF
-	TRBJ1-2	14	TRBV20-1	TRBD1	TGCAGTGCTAGACCGACAGGGGCTAACTATGGCTACACCTTC	CSARPTGANYGYTF
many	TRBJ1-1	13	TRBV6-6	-	TGTGCCAGCAGTTACGTATGGGGAGGAGAAGCTTTCTTT	CASSYVWGGEAFF
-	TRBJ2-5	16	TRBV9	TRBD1	TGTGCCAGCAGCGTCAGTGCCCTCAGGGGGCAAGAGACCCAGTACTTC	CASSVSALRGQETQYF
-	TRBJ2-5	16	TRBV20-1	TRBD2	TGCAGTGCCAGACGCCCTAGCGGGATCTTAGAAGAGACCCAGTACTTC	CSARRPSGILEETQYF
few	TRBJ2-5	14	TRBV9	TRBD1	TGTGCCAGCAGCGTAGGACAGGGGTTGGAGACCCAGTACTTC	CASSVGQGLETQYF
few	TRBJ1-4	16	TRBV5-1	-	TGCGCCAGCAGCTTGGAGGCCAGGGGTGCTAATGAAAAACTGTTTTTT	CASSLEARGANEKLFF
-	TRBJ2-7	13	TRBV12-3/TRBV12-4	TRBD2	TGTGCCAGCTTTGCGGGAGGGTCCTACGAGCAGTACTTC	CASFAGGSYEQYF
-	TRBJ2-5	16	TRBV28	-	TGTGCCGGCAGTTTATGGCGGTCAGGCCGCCGGGAGACCCAGTACTTC	CAGSLWRSGRRETQYF
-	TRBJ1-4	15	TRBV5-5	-	TGTGCCAGCAGCCCCTACACGGAGATTAATGAAAAACTGTTTTTT	CASSPYTEINEKLFF
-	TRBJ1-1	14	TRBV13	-	TGTGCCAGCATCCGACGAGGAGGATCGGTCCCAGCTTTCTTT	CASIRRGGSVPAFF
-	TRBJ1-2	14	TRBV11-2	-	TGTGCCAGCAGCCCCGTTCGGGGCTACTATGGCTACACCTTC	CASSPVRGYYGYTF
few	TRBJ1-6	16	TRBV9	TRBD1	TGTGCCAGCAGCATATCAACAGGGGAAGACGGCTCACCCCTCCACTTT	CASSISTGEDGSPLHF
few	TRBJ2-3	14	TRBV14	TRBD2	TGTGCCAGCAGCCAAACAGCGGGAGCGGATACGCAGTATTTT	CASSQTAGADTQYF
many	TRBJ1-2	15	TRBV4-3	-	TGCGCCAGCAGCCAAGCGGGGGGCGCAGGGAATGGCTACACCTTC	CASSQAGGAGNGYTF
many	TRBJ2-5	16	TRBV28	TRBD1	TGTGCCAGCAGTGGAATTGGTGGGACAGCACAAGAGACCCAGTACTTC	CASSGIGGTAQETQYF
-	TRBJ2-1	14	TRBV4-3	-	TGCGCCAGCAGCTTATCGGAGTCTGGCAATGAGCAGTTCTTC	CASSLSESGNEQFF
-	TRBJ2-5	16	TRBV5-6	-	TGTGCCAGCAGCTCGGGGCGTCAGGGAATCGGAGAGACCCAGTACTTC	CASSSGRQGIGETQYF
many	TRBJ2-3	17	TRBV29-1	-	TGCAGCGTTGTAAGGGGGGCGCAGCTTATCGGGACAGATACGCAGTATTTT	CSVVRGAQLIGTDTQYF
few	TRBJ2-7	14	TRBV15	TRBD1	TGTGCCACCAGCAGTGACAGGGGGACCTACGAGCAGTACTTC	CATSSDRGTYEQYF
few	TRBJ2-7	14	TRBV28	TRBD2	TGTGCCAGCAGCCCTAGCGGGAGGGCCGTAGAGCAGTACTTC	CASSPSGRAVEQYF
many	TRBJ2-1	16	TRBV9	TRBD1	TGTGCCAGCAGCGTTGAGGGACAGGGGTATGTGAATGAGCAGTTCTTC	CASSVEGQGYVNEQFF
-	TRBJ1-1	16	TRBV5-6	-	TGTGCCAGCAGCTTGGGGGCCCGAGGGGCGTACACTGAAGCTTTCTTT	CASSLGARGAYTEAFF
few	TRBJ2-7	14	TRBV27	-	TGTGCCAGCAGTCCTCTAGCGCTCTCCTACGAGCAGTACTTC	CASSPLALSYEQYF
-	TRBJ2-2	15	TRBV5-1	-	TGCGCCAGCAGCTTGGAGGGGGTGAACACCGGGGAGCTGTTTTTT	CASSLEGVNTGELFF
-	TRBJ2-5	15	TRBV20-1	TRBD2	TGCAGTGCTAAACATCTAGCGGGAGTTTGGGAGACCCAGTACTTC	CSAKHLAGVWETQYF
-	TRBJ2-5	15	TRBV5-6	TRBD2	TGTGCCAGCAGCCCCGGACTAGGCAAACAAGAGACCCAGTACTTC	CASSPGLGKQETQYF
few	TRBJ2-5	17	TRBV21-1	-	TGTGCCAGCAGCAACGGGCCCGGTACTTCTAGAGGGGAGACCCAGTACTTC	CASSNGPGTSRGETQYF
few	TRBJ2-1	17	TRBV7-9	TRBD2	TGTGCCAGCAGTTCGACACCGGGACTAGCGGAATACAATGAGCAGTTCTTC	CASSSTPGLAEYNEQFF
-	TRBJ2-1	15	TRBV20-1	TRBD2	TGCAGTGCTAGAGATCTAGCGGGGTTCTACAATGAGCAGTTCTTC	CSARDLAGFYNEQFF
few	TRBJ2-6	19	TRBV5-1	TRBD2	TGCGCCAGCAGCTTGCATGGACTAGCGGGAGGAGGTGGGGCCAACGTCCTGACTTTC	CASSLHGLAGGGGANVLTF
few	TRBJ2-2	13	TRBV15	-	TGTGCCACCAGCAGTGGGGTAGGCGGGGAGCTGTTTTTT	CATSSGVGGELFF
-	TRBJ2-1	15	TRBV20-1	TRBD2	TGCAGTGCTAGAGATTGGGGGGGCTCCTACAATGAGCAGTTCTTC	CSARDWGGSYNEQFF
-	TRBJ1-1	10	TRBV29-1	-	TGCAGCTGGTCCCGAACTGAAGCTTTCTTT	CSWSRTEAFF
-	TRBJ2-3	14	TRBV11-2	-	TGTGCCAGCAGCTTCACGGGGGTATCAGATACGCAGTATTTT	CASSFTGVSDTQYF
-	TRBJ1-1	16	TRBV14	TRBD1	TGTGCCAGCAGCCAAGCAGGTTTAGGGGGCAAAACTGAAGCTTTCTTT	CASSQAGLGGKTEAFF
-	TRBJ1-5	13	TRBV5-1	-	TGCGCCAGCAGCGACGGAAGCAATCAGCCCCAGCATTTT	CASSDGSNQPQHF
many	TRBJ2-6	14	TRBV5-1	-	TGTGCCAGCAGCTTGGGGAGTGGGGCCAACGTCCTGACTTTC	CASSLGSGANVLTF
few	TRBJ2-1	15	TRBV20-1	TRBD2	TGCAGTGCTAGAGACATCGGGACTAGTGGCAATGAGCAGTTCTTC	CSARDIGTSGNEQFF
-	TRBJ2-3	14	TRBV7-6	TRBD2	TGTGCCAGCAGCTTTACGGGGGGGGCAGATACGCAGTATTTT	CASSFTGGADTQYF
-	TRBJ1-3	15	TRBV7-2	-	TGTGCCAGCAGCCAACAGAGCATCTCTGGAAACACCATATATTTT	CASSQQSISGNTIYF
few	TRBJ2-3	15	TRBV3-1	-	TGTGCCAGCAGCCAAGCCGAGGTGTTGACCAATACGCAGTATTTT	CASSQAEVLTNTQYF
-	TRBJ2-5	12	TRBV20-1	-	TGCAGTGCTATGACTAGCCAAGAGACCCAGTACTTC	CSAMTSQETQYF
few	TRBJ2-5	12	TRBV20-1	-	TGCAGTCCTTCCGGGTTCGGGGAGACCCAGTACTTC	CSPSGFGETQYF
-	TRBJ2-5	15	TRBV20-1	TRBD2	TGCAGTGCTACGCACGGGAGCGGGAAGGAAGAGACCCAGTACTTC	CSATHGSGKEETQYF
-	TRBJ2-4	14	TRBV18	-	TGTGCCAGCTCACCAAGTATCGGGGGCAACATTCAGTACTTC	CASSPSIGGNIQYF
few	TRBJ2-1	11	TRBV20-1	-	TGCAGTGCTACGCTAGCGAATGAGCAGTTCTTC	CSATLANEQFF